This paragraph covers one TCR beta chain sequence. The data originate from a study of lymphopenia after photon versus proton radiotherapy. Here immunoSEQ multiplex PCR was the method, and the copy in TCRdb shows in-frame clones only, minus some. The sample holds 160,000 or so clones, approximately 91% seen once. Specimen: peripheral blood, collected from a patient treated with photon-based radiotherapy. This clonotype was sampled from a man over 45 with gastric cancer.

The CDR3 region is CASSVEGDSNEQFF. For the CDR3, the DNA is TGTGCCAGCAGCGTAGAGGGTGACAGTAATGAGCAGTTCTTC. This chain uses TRBV9 with TRBJ2-1; TRBD1 is a possible D gene (5 bases). Germline loops: CDR1 SGDLS, CDR2 YYNGEE. CDR3 size: 14 residues. V gave up 0 bases and J gave up 7 bases, with 11 bases separating them.